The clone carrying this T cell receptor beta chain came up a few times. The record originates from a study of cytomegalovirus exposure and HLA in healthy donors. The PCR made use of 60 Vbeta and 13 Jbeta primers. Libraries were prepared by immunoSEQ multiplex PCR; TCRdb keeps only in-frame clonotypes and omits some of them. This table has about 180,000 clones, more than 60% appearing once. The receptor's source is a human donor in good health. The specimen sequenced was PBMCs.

The CDR3 DNA reads TGTGCCTGGAATTTGGCAGGCGGGAGGACTAATGAAAAACTGTTTTTT. The encoded protein is CAWNLAGGRTNEKLFF. This chain links TRBV30 with TRBJ1-4, with D unresolved. The CDR3 runs to 16 residues. Between the trimmed V and J ends, which lost 4 bases and 2 bases, there was a span of 17 bases. The V gene's germline CDR1 is GTSNPN and CDR2 SVGIG (reference sequence).